The rows below give T cell receptor beta chains drawn from one sample of a study of CXCR3-negative and CXCR3-positive naive CD8 T cells. For each CDR3 protein, TCRdb gives one entry from its re-call of the 5' RACE reads, without DNA. This specimen shows approximately 52,000 distinct CDR3 sequences; the ten leading clones hold approximately 16%. Sequenced input: memory CD8+ T cells from blood. The receptors were sampled from a human donor in good health. Some clones in this sample may be carry-over from other donors' samples. The CDR3 runs from the conserved cysteine through the conserved F or W.

V gene: TRBV2; J gene: TRBJ2-2; CDR3 protein: CASRAGTLNTGELFF
V gene: TRBV4-3; J gene: TRBJ2-7; CDR3 protein: CASSLGLAGEQYF
V gene: TRBV20-1; J gene: TRBJ2-4; CDR3 protein: CSLHLGGGRNIQYF
V gene: TRBV13; J gene: TRBJ2-1; CDR3 protein: CASSSTHYNEQFF
V gene: TRBV7-9; J gene: TRBJ2-2; CDR3 protein: CASSPLGGGDAGELFF
V gene: TRBV11-1; J gene: TRBJ2-7; CDR3 protein: CASSSYRQGSYEQYF
V gene: TRBV6-5; J gene: TRBJ2-7; CDR3 protein: CASSLDRLYEQYF
V gene: TRBV3-1; J gene: TRBJ2-1; CDR3 protein: CASSLDRGLVNEQFF
V gene: TRBV7-6; J gene: TRBJ2-5; CDR3 protein: CASSLERSLQETQYF
V gene: TRBV28; J gene: TRBJ2-1; CDR3 protein: CATAAGLKSYNEQFF
V gene: TRBV7-7; J gene: TRBJ2-3; CDR3 protein: CASSPGLANTDTQYF
V gene: TRBV29-1; J gene: TRBJ2-2; CDR3 protein: CSATAEGQGTGELFF
V gene: TRBV5-1; J gene: TRBJ1-2; CDR3 protein: CASSTDDYGYTF
V gene: TRBV29-1; J gene: TRBJ2-1; CDR3 protein: CSVGREQGEISYNEQFF
V gene: TRBV6-5; J gene: TRBJ2-1; CDR3 protein: CASSYSGSGNNEQFF
V gene: TRBV14; J gene: TRBJ1-5; CDR3 protein: CASYPDRGSNQPQHF
V gene: TRBV28; J gene: TRBJ1-3; CDR3 protein: CASSPLWSGNTIYF
V gene: TRBV4-3; J gene: TRBJ1-1; CDR3 protein: CASSQAGQGTLNTEAFF
V gene: TRBV7-9; J gene: TRBJ1-2; CDR3 protein: CASSFEAGEIYGYTF
V gene: TRBV6-2/TRBV6-3; J gene: TRBJ2-3; CDR3 protein: CASSKPGQGRDTQYF
V gene: TRBV27; J gene: TRBJ2-3; CDR3 protein: CASTHAFTSTDTQYF
V gene: TRBV2; J gene: TRBJ1-5; CDR3 protein: CASSSTGTGNEGNQPQHF
V gene: TRBV7-8; J gene: TRBJ2-7; CDR3 protein: CASTTGQGPYEQYF
V gene: TRBV29-1; J gene: TRBJ2-1; CDR3 protein: CSVEGGLAGEPAYNEQFF
V gene: TRBV7-8; J gene: TRBJ1-1; CDR3 protein: CASSSPRSGTGGGTEAFF
V gene: TRBV7-8; J gene: TRBJ1-1; CDR3 protein: CASSPGTAEAFF
V gene: TRBV25-1; J gene: TRBJ2-7; CDR3 protein: CASSEFWAEGYEQYF
V gene: TRBV25-1; J gene: TRBJ2-7; CDR3 protein: CASSESQGESSYEQYF
V gene: TRBV6-4; J gene: TRBJ2-3; CDR3 protein: CASSVLAGEGDTQYF
V gene: TRBV29-1; J gene: TRBJ2-5; CDR3 protein: CSVDWGRDIQETQYF
V gene: TRBV29-1; J gene: TRBJ2-1; CDR3 protein: CSGRGGQGDYNEQFF
V gene: TRBV28; J gene: TRBJ2-7; CDR3 protein: CASSLRSSYEQYF
V gene: TRBV7-2; J gene: TRBJ2-7; CDR3 protein: CASTRGRDPTSSYEQYF
V gene: TRBV18; J gene: TRBJ2-7; CDR3 protein: CASSPLYEQYF
V gene: TRBV7-8; J gene: TRBJ2-7; CDR3 protein: CASSLALVSSYEQYF
V gene: TRBV5-5; J gene: TRBJ2-1; CDR3 protein: CASSFPGTGRNEQFF
V gene: TRBV4-1; J gene: TRBJ2-7; CDR3 protein: CASSQVRTGVYEQYF